The clone carrying this T cell receptor beta chain was seen many times. Its antigen is not identified. These data come from a study of regulatory T cells in long-lasting Graves disease. Time point noted: newly diagnosed GD, antithyroid drugs for less than 3 months. PBMC-extracted RNA yielded the TCR library. This CDR3 spans 12 amino acids. V was clipped by 6 bases and J by 4 bases, with 10 bases between them. Germline V gene sequence: CDR1 SGHKS, CDR2 YYEKEE (reference sequence). Overall study results and limits: Relative to new patients (roughly 970), persistent patients exhibited greater sharing of public clonotypes (about 3,000).

Arm-PCR with iRepertoire HTBI primers amplified the CDR3 regions for these TCR beta libraries. TCRdb recomputed calls from the multiplex PCR reads with MiXCR, one row per CDR3 protein. The data show around 230,000 distinct CDR3 sequences, with approximately 16% seen just once and about 20% held by the top ten. This sequence was found in a female donor with Graves disease. The rearrangement joins TRBV5-5 to TRBJ1-1; no firm D call. The specimen comprised peripheral blood mononuclear cells (PBMCs), sampled at new diagnosis, from a patient treated with antithyroid drugs. The chain's CDR3 is CASMLIGTEAFF. The DNA for the CDR3 is TGTGCCAGCATGCTTATAGGCACTGAAGCTTTCTTT.